A single sample gave rise to the 9 T cell receptor beta chains below, sequenced in a study of blood T cell repertoires in COVID-19 (TCRdb year 2020). Library prep was done by the immunoSEQ multiplex PCR assay. This immuneACCESS table, as held by TCRdb, lists in-frame sequences with V and J called but not all clones. Of the missing ones, under half trace to an unresolved V gene in checked studies; the others have no known cause. The sample table holds under 200,000 clones, of which roughly 78% were seen once. The ten most abundant clones make up 7% to 10% of the sample. Source material: peripheral blood. The receptors shown here come from a woman aged 55-70 years with COVID-19, enrolled during active disease.

The V gene is TRBV2, the J gene TRBJ1-6; D is ambiguous. CDR3 size: 14 residues. Trimming shortened V by 4 bases and J by 10 bases, and 14 bases separated the two germline ends. Germline V CDR1 and CDR2: SNHLY, FYNNEI. CDR3 sequence (DNA): TGTGCCAGCAGTGTGACGAATAGCCGGTCACCCCTCCACTTT. Translation: CASSVTNSRSPLHF.

This clone was observed once. The chain combines TRBV5-1 with TRBJ1-6; 8 bases are shared with TRBD1. Germline CDR1 is SGHRS and CDR2 is YFSETQ. V lost 0 bases and J lost 13; bases outside the gene matches: 12. The CDR3 is 16 residues long. CDR3 loop: CASSLVRTGTSGPLHF. The CDR3 region has the DNA TGCGCCAGCAGCTTGGTTCGGACAGGGACCTCAGGGCCCCTCCACTTT.

The chain has TRBV5-8 and TRBJ2-3; possible D gene TRBD1, 5 bases. Per germline, CDR1 SGHTS and CDR2 YDEGEE. Trimming pared 2 bases from V and 9 bases from J, leaving 10 bases between. CDR3 length: 12 residues. The CDR3: CASSFRQRTQYF. The CDR3 region has the DNA TGTGCCAGCAGCTTTCGACAGAGAACGCAGTATTTT.

This clone was seen only a few times. The chain links TRBV11-2 to TRBJ1-3; D is ambiguous. Trimming removed 4 bases from V and 3 bases from J, with 10 bases in between. The CDR3 length is 14 residues. CDR1 is SGHAT and CDR2 is FQNNGV in the germline V gene. The CDR3 loop is CASSSVHSGNTIYF. In DNA, the CDR3 is TGTGCCAGCAGCTCAGTACACAGTGGAAACACCATATATTTT.

This clone came up many times. The genes are TRBV5-1 and TRBJ2-2; the D is unclear. Trimming cost V 3 bases and J 2 bases, with 11 bases left between them. Germline lookup yields CDR1 SGHRS and CDR2 YFSETQ. The CDR3 length is 15 residues. This CDR3 is CASSYRRVNTGELFF. In nucleotides, the CDR3 is TGCGCCAGCAGCTATCGCCGAGTTAACACCGGGGAGCTGTTTTTT.

The chain is built from TRBV10-2 and TRBJ1-3, with D hard to call. The V end was cut by 4 bases, the J end by 3 bases, with 16 bases between. The germline V gene has CDR1 WSHSY and CDR2 SAAADI. The CDR3 loop spans 16 amino acids. Here the CDR3 DNA reads TGCGCCAGCAGTGTTCATAACAGCGGATTTGGAAACACCATATATTTT. Encoded protein: CASSVHNSGFGNTIYF.

A single count supports this clone. This chain uses TRBV19 with TRBJ1-1; D not certain. The CDR3 length is 14 residues. Trimming took 1 base from V and 2 from J, leaving 8 bases between them. Germline V lookup: CDR1 LNHDA, CDR2 SQIVND (reference sequence). CDR3 nucleotide sequence: TGTGCCAGTAGTATAGCCAGGCGCAACACTGAAGCTTTCTTT. Residues: CASSIARRNTEAFF.

DNA for the CDR3: TGTGCCAGCAGCTTATCCACGGGGAATTTCTTAGATACGCAGTATTTT. This gives the protein CASSLSTGNFLDTQYF. The genes are TRBV7-2 and TRBJ2-3; possible D gene TRBD2, 5 bases. The CDR3 has 16 amino acids. The V gene's germline CDR1 is SGHTA and CDR2 FQGNSA. V was trimmed by 2 bases and J by 5 bases, leaving 17 bases between them.

The J gene is TRBJ1-5, the V gene TRBV28; 8 nucleotides agree with TRBD1. Germline V gene sequence: CDR1 MDHEN, CDR2 SYDVKM. This CDR3 contains 15 residues. The V segment lost 4 bases and the J segment 5 bases; nucleotides outside the gene matches: 7. CDR3 bases: TGTGCCAGCAGTTGGCCCGGACAGGGATATCAGCCCCAGCATTTT. This codes for CASSWPGQGYQPQHF.